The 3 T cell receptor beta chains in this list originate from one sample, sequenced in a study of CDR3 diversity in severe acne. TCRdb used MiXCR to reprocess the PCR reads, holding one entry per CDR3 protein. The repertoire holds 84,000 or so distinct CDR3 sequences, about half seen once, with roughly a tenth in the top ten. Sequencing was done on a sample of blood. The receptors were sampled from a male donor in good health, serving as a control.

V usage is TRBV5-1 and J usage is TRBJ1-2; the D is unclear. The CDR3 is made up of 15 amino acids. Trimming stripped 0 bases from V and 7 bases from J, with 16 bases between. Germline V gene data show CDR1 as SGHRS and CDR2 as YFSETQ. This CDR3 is CASSLELGRVRGYTF. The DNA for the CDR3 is TGCGCCAGCAGCTTGGAGCTGGGGAGAGTTCGTGGCTACACCTTC.

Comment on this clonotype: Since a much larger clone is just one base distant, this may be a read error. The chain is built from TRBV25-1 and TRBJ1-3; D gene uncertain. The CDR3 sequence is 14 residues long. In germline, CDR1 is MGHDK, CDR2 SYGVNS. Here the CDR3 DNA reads TGTGCCGGCAGTGCATCGAACTCTGGAAACACCATATATTTT. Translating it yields CAGSASNSGNTIYF.

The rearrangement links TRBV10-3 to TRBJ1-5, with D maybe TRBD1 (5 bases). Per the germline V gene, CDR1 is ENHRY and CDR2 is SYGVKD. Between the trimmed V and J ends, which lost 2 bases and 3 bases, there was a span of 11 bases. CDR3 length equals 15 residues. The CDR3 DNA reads TGTGCCATCAGTGAGGGGGGGGAAGACAATCAGCCCCAGCATTTT. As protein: CAISEGGEDNQPQHF.